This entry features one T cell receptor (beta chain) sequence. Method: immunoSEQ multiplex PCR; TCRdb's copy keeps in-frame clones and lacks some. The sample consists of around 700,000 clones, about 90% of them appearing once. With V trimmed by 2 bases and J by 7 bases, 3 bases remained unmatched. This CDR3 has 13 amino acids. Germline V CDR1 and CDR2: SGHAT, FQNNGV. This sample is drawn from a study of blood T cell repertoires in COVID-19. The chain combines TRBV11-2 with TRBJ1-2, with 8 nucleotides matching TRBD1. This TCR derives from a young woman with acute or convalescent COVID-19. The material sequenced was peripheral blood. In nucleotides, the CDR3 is TGTGCCAGCAGCTTACTACAGGGGGGTGGCTACACCTTC. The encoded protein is CASSLLQGGGYTF.